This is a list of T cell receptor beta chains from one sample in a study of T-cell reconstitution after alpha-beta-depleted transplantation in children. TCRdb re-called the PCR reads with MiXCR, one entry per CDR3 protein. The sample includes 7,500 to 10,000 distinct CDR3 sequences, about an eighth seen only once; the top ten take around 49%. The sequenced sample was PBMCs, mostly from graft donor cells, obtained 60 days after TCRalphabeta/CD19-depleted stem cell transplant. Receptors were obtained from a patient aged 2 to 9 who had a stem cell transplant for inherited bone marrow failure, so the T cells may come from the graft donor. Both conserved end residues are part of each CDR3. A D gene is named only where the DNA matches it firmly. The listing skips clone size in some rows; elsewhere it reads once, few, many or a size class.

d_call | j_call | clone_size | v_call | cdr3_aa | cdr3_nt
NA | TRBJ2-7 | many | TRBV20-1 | CSAKRSSYEQYF | TGCAGTGCTAAGAGGAGCTCCTACGAGCAGTACTTC
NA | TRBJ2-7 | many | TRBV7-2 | CASSLGREQYF | TGTGCCAGCAGCTTAGGCAGAGAGCAGTACTTC
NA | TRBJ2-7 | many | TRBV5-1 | CASSLASQGYYEQYF | TGCGCCAGCAGCTTGGCCTCACAGGGCTACTACGAGCAGTACTTC
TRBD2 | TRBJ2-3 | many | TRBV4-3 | CASSQEWLAGSTDTQYF | TGCGCCAGCAGCCAAGAATGGCTAGCGGGATCCACAGATACGCAGTATTTT
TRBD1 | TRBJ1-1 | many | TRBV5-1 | CASSLDEGAYAEAFF | TGCGCCAGCAGCTTGGACGAGGGGGCTTACGCTGAAGCTTTCTTT
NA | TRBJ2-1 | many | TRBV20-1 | CSAKPTATYNEQFF | TGCAGTGCTAAGCCCACGGCCACCTACAATGAGCAGTTCTTC
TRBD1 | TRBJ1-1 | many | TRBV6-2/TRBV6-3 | CASSYAGQGAVTEAFF | TGTGCCAGCAGTTACGCCGGACAGGGGGCAGTAACTGAAGCTTTCTTT
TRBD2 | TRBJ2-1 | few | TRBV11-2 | CGSSSDLAGGDEQFF | TGTGGGAGCAGCTCAGATCTAGCGGGAGGGGATGAGCAGTTCTTC
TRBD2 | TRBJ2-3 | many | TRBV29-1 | CSVDGVAGVSTDTQYF | TGCAGCGTTGATGGGGTAGCGGGAGTCTCCACAGATACGCAGTATTTT
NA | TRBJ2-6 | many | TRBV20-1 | CSAPQAPGANVLTF | TGCAGTGCTCCACAGGCCCCTGGGGCCAACGTCCTGACTTTC
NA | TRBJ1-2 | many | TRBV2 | CASRLESNYGYTF | TGTGCCAGCAGACTAGAGTCTAACTATGGCTACACCTTC
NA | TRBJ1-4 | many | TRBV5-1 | CASSYRTATNEKLFF | TGCGCCAGCAGCTACCGGACAGCGACTAATGAAAAACTGTTTTTT
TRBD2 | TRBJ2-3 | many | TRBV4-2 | CASSRGLFEPGLAPDTQYF | TGTGCCAGCAGCCGAGGACTTTTTGAGCCGGGACTAGCCCCAGATACGCAGTATTTT
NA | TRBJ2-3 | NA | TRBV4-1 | CASSQDRPGTQYF | TGCGCCAGCAGCCAAGATAGACCGGGTACGCAGTATTTT
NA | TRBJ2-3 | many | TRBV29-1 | CSVWASWGTQYF | TGCAGCGTCTGGGCCTCCTGGGGTACGCAGTATTTT
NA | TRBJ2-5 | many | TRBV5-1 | CASSMGGAAMWTQYF | TGCGCCAGCAGCATGGGGGGGGCAGCGATGTGGACCCAGTACTTC
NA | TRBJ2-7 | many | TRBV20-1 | CSASGRRTYEQYF | TGCAGTGCTAGTGGCCGACGGACCTACGAGCAGTACTTC
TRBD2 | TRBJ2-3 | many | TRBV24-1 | CGASEGQSGSADTQYF | TGTGGGGCCAGTGAAGGGCAAAGCGGGAGCGCAGATACGCAGTATTTT
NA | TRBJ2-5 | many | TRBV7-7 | CASSLVGVETQYF | TGTGCTAGCAGCTTAGTCGGGGTTGAGACCCAGTACTTC
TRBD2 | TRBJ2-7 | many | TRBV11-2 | CASSVAGGGSYEQYF | TGTGCCAGCAGCGTAGCGGGAGGAGGCTCCTACGAGCAGTACTTC
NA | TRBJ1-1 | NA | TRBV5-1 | CASSPLMNTEAFF | TGCGCCAGCAGCCCCCTAATGAACACTGAAGCTTTCTTT
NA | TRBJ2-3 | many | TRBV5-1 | CASSWGGTDTQYF | TGCGCCAGCAGCTGGGGGGGCACAGATACGCAGTATTTT
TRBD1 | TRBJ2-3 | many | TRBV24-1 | CATRSTGADTQYF | TGTGCCACCAGGTCCACAGGGGCAGATACGCAGTATTTT
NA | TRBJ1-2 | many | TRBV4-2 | CASSHLGGNPNNYGYTF | TGTGCCAGCAGTCACCTGGGGGGCAATCCCAATAACTATGGCTACACCTTC
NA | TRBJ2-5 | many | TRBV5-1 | CASSLVTGQETQYF | TGCGCCAGCAGCTTGGTTACAGGACAAGAGACCCAGTACTTC
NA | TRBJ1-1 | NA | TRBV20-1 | CSAEDTEAFF | TGCAGTGCAGAGGACACTGAAGCTTTCTTT